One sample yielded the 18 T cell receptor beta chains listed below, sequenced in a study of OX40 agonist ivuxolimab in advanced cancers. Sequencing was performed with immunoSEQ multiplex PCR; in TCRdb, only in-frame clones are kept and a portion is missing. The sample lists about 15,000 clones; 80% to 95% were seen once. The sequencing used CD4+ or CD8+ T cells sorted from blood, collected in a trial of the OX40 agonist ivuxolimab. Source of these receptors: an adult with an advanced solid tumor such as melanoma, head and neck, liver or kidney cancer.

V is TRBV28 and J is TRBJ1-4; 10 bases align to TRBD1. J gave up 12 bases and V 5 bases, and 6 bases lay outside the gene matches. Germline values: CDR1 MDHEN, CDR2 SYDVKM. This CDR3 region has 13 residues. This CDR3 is CASSPGTGVELFF. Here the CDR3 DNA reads TGTGCCAGCAGTCCCGGGACAGGGGTGGAACTGTTTTTT. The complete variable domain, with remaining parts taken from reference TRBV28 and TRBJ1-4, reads DVKVTQSSRYLVKRTGEKVFLECVQDMDHENMFWYRQDPGLGLRLIYFSYDVKMKEKGDIPEGYSVSREKKERFSLILESASTNQTSMYLCASSPGTGVELFFGSGTQLSVL.

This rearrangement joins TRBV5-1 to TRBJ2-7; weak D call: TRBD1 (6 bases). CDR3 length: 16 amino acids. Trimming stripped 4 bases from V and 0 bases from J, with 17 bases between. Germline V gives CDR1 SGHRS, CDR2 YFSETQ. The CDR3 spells CASSHSFRGSSYEQYF. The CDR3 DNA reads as TGCGCCAGCAGCCACTCATTCAGGGGAAGCTCCTACGAGCAGTACTTC. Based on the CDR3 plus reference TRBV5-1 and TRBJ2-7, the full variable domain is KAGVTQTPRYLIKTRGQQVTLSCSPISGHRSVSWYQQTPGQGLQFLFEYFSETQRNKGNFPGRFSGRQFSNSRSEMNVSTLELGDSALYLCASSHSFRGSSYEQYFGPGTRLTVT.

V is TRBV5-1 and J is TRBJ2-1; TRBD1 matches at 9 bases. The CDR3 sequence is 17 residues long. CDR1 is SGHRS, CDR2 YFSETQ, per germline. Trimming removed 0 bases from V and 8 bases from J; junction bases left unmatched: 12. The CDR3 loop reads CASSLDALGTGLDEQFF. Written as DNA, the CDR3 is TGCGCCAGCAGCTTGGACGCCCTGGGGACAGGGCTGGATGAGCAGTTCTTC.

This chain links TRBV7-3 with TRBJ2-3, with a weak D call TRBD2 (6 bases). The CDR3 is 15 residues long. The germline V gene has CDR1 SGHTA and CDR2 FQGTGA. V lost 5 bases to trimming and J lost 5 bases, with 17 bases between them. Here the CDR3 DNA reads TGTGCCAGCAGCCCGCTCGGAGGGGTGGGAGATACGCAGTATTTT. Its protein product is CASSPLGGVGDTQYF.

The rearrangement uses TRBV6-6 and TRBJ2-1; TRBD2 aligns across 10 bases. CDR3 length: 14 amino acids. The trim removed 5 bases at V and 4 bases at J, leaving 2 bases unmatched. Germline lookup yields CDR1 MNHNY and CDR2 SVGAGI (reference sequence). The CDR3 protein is CASSPSGSYNEQFF. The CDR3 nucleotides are TGTGCCAGCAGTCCTAGCGGGAGTTACAATGAGCAGTTCTTC.

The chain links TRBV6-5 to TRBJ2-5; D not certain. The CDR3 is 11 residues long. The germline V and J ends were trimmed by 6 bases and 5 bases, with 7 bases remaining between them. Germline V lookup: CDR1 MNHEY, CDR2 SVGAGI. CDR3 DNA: TGTGCCAGCAGCCTCGGGGAGACCCAGTACTTC. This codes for CASSLGETQYF.

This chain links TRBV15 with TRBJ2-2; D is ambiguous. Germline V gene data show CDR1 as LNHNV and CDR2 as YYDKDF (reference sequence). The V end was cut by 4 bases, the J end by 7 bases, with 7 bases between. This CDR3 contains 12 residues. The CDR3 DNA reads TGTGCCACCAGCACTTTAGGCGGGGAGCTGTTTTTT. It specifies CATSTLGGELFF.

The chain's CDR3 is CASSQGGHGEQPQHF. The CDR3 DNA reads as TGCGCCAGCAGCCAAGGGGGGCATGGAGAGCAGCCCCAGCATTTT. This chain joins TRBV4-1 and TRBJ1-5; D is perhaps TRBD1 (6 bases). Germline values: CDR1 MGHRA, CDR2 YSYEKL. This CDR3 has 15 amino acids. Trimming stripped 1 base from V and 7 bases from J, with 14 bases between.

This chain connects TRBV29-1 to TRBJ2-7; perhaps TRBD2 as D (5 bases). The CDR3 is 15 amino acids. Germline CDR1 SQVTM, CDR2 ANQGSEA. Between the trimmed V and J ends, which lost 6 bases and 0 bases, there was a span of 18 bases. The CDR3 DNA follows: TGCAGCGTGGAACTGGGAGAGTTTAGCTCCTACGAGCAGTACTTC. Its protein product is CSVELGEFSSYEQYF.

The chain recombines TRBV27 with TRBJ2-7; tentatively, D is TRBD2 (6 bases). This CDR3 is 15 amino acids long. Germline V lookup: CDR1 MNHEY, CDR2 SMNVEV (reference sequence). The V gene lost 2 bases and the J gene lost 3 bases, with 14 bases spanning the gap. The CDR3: CASSLGGRPGYEQYF. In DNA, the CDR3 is TGTGCCAGCAGTTTAGGGGGGAGGCCGGGCTACGAGCAGTACTTC.

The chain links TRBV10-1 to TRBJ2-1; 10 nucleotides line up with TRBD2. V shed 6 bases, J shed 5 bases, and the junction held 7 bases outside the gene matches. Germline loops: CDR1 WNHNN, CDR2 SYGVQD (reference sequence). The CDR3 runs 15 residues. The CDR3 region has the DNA TGCGCCAGCAGCCTACTAGCGGGACAAAACAATGAGCAGTTCTTC. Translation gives CASSLLAGQNNEQFF.

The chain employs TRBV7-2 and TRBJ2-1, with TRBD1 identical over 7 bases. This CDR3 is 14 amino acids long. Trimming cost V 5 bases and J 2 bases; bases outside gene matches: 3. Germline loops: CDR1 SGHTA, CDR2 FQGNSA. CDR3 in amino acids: CASSPGTAYNEQFF. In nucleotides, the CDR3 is TGTGCCAGCAGCCCCGGGACAGCCTACAATGAGCAGTTCTTC.

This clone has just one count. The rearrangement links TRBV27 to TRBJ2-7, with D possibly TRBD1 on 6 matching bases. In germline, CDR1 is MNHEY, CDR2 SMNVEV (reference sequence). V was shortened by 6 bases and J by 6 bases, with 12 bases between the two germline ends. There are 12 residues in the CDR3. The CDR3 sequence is CASRGQGLEQYF. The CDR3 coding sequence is TGTGCCAGCAGGGGGCAGGGGCTCGAGCAGTACTTC.

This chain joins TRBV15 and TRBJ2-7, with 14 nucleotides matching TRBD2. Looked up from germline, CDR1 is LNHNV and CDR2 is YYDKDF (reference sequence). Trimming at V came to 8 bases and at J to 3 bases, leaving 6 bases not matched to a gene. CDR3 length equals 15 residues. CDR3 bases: TGTGCCACCCAGGCAGGGACTAGCGGGAGCTACGAGCAGTACTTC. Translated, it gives CATQAGTSGSYEQYF.

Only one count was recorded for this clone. This chain's CDR3 is CASSLGGEQFF. The CDR3 bases are TGCGCCAGCAGCTTGGGAGGCGAGCAGTTCTTC. This sequence joins TRBV5-1 and TRBJ2-1; D is unresolved. Deletions cut 0 bases from V and 10 bases from J, with 5 bases between. Germline V lookup: CDR1 SGHRS, CDR2 YFSETQ. The CDR3 contains 11 residues.

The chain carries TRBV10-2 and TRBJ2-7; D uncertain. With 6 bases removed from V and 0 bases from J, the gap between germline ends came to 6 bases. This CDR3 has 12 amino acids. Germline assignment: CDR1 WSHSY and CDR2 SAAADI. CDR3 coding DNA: TGCGCCAGCAGGACACTCTCCTACGAGCAGTACTTC. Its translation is CASRTLSYEQYF.

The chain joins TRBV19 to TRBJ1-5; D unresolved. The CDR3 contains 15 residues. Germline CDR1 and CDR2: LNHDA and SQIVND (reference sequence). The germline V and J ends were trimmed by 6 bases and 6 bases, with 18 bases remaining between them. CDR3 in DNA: TGTGCCAGTAGCTCGCCCGAGGGATTGGGTCAGCCCCAGCATTTT. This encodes CASSSPEGLGQPQHF.

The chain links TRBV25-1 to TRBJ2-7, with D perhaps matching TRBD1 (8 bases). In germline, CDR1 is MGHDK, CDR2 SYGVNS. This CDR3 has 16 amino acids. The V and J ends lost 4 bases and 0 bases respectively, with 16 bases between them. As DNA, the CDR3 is TGTGCCAGCAGTGGATACAGGGGGGGTATCTCCTACGAGCAGTACTTC. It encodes CASSGYRGGISYEQYF.